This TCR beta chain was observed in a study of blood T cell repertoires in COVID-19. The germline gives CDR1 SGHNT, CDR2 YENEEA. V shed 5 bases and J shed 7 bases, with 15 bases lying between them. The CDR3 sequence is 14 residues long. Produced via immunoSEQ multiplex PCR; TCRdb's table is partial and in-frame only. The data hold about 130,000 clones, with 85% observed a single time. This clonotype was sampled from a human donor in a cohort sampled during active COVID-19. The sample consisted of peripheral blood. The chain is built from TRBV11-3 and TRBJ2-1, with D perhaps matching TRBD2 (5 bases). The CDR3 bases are TGTGCCAGCAGCCCTGGACCCCCGGGGAATGAGCAGTTCTTC. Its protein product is CASSPGPPGNEQFF.